This T cell receptor (beta chain) originates from a study of vaccination and CD4 T cells after COVID-19. Background on the study: Overlapping spike pools from SARS-CoV-2 and HCoV-NL63, HCoV-OC43 and HCoV-229E served as culture stimuli.

Sequenced with the Oncomine TCR Beta short-read assay was DNA taken from cultured CD4+ T cells. Using its own MiXCR run on the PCR reads, TCRdb lists one record per CDR3 protein. In the table there are 20,000 to 30,000 distinct CDR3 sequences, roughly 64% of which are singletons. The germline V gene has CDR1 KGHDR and CDR2 SFDVKD. The CDR3 has 12 residues. V lost 5 bases, J lost 1 base, and 5 bases lay in between. This clonotype was counted between two and nine times. Its antigen is still unknown. Treatment of the sample: approximately 9-day PBMC culture with coronavirus spike peptide pools or control peptides (ViraFEST assay).

The V call is TRBV24-1, the J call TRBJ2-7; D not certain. The sequencing input was CD4+ T cells from blood, cultured in vitro. The receptor was derived from a human donor who had recovered from COVID-19. The CDR3 region is CATSGGSYEQYF. The CDR3 bases are TGTGCCACCAGTGGCGGATCCTACGAGCAGTACTTC.